This entry features one TCR beta chain sequence. The antigen remains undetermined. The data derive from a study of T-cell memory formation after mild COVID-19. Background on the study: TCR clusters were mostly donor specific.

cDNA libraries for TCR alpha and TCR beta, carrying sample barcodes and UMIs, came from 5'RACE with constant-segment primers. TCRdb called the 5' RACE reads again in MiXCR, with one record for every CDR3 protein. The top ten hold about a fifth of the sample, which has around 300,000 distinct CDR3 sequences, roughly 15% seen once. The study, taken as a whole, reports: The study found balanced CD4/CD8 in clones contracting day 15 to 85 and a CD4+ lean in later expanders. Unconfirmed was the SARS-CoV-2 specificity of second-wave clones that peaked on day 37.

Trimming took off 2 bases at V and 5 bases at J, with 11 bases between the two ends. CDR1 and CDR2 from the germline V gene are SGHRS and YFSETQ. The CDR3 loop spans 13 amino acids. Input material: PBMCs or a T cell subset sorted from them (not recorded which). This TCR derives from a man between 18 and 35 years old who had mild COVID-19 (a few samples of this study predate the infection). Cell type and time point are not known. V and J are TRBV5-1 and TRBJ2-7; a possible D gene is TRBD1 (6 bases). As DNA, the CDR3 is TGCGCCAGCAGCTTACAAGGGGGAAACGAGCAGTACTTC. This translates into CASSLQGGNEQYF.